The present entry profiles one T cell receptor (beta chain) with its context. The CDR3 is 13 residues long. After removal of 5 bases from V and 10 bases from J, the junction contained 8 bases not matched to a gene. The germline gives CDR1 MNHEY, CDR2 SVGAGI. Measured with immunoSEQ multiplex PCR; TCRdb has only the in-frame clones, and not every one. The sample lists some 50,000 clones; 86% were seen once. The data derive from a study of blood T cell repertoires in COVID-19. The rearrangement uses TRBV6-5 and TRBJ1-1; 9 nucleotides align to TRBD1. This receptor was taken from a human donor in a cohort sampled during active COVID-19. The specimen sequenced was peripheral blood. CDR3: CASSRTGAMGAFF. The CDR3 bases are TGTGCCAGCAGTAGGACAGGGGCGATGGGAGCTTTCTTT.